This T cell receptor gamma chain was sequenced in a study of gamma-delta T cells after stem cell transplantation. Turning to this clone: The sample holds other DNA sequences that translate to the same CDR3.

TCRdb reanalysed the RT-PCR reads with CATT. Of under 450 gamma-chain clones listed, about 20% are singletons. V dropped 0 bases and J dropped 7; count of bases not matched to a gene: 6. The V gene's germline CDR1 is GITISATS and CDR2 ISYDGTV (reference sequence). This CDR3 region has 17 residues. This rearrangement joins TRGV9 to TRGJP. Sequenced input: gamma-delta T cells. The sequence came from a human donor. It is not recorded whose cells these are; they may come from a transplant donor. The CDR3, as DNA: TGTGCCTTGTGGGAGGTGCAACCCGAGTTGGGCAAAAAAATCAAGGTATTT. As protein: CALWEVQPELGKKIKVF.